This TCR beta chain is drawn from a study of T-cell reconstitution after alpha-beta-depleted transplantation in children (dated by TCRdb to 2016 to 2017). In the study overall: The study quantitatively tracked T-cell immune reconstitution after TCRalphabeta/CD19-depleted allogeneic hematopoietic cell transplantation in children using TCR repertoire profiling.

Results and caveats for the whole study, not just this receptor: The frequencies of hyperexpanded clones fell over the following months, and after one year, T-cell counts and TCRbeta diversity were mostly attributed to newly produced T cells. In some patients, the high TCRbeta diversity seen at day 60 was put down to recipient T cells and intrathymic progenitors that had survived conditioning. About two months after transplant, the apparently early recovery of alphabetaT-cell counts reportedly depended on just several hundred clones that had expanded rapidly and came from non-depleted graft cells.

The CDR3 starts with the cysteine, ends with the phenylalanine, and has 15 residues. CDR3 DNA is the only sequence kept; it has 45 bases, read in frame from the first base. V loses 6 bases, J loses 0 bases, and the germline ends lie 15 bases apart. CDR1 and CDR2 are drawn from the germline V gene (reference sequence): DFQATT, SNEGSKA. Ten or more counts support this clonotype. Its cognate antigen has yet to be identified. The sample holds no much larger clone one base away, and base qualities are not on file. The label giving this sample's treatment or condition can be read as: allogeneic hematopoietic cell transplantation with graft depleted of TCRalphabeta T cells and CD19 B cells. Transplant recipients were children who received TCRalphabeta/CD19-depleted allogeneic hematopoietic cell grafts. Libraries came from PCR. These reads were obtained on an Illumina HiSeq 2500. TCR libraries were prepared with molecular barcoding, using unique molecular identifiers to normalize TCRbeta repertoire quantification. TCRdb ran its own pipeline on the public reads, namely fastp trimming at Q25 and MiXCR clone calling, and kept in-frame beta chains. CDR3 protein sequences are deduplicated, and each keeps its most common genes and DNA. The table for this sample lists about 290,000 distinct CDR3 sequences; around 7.3% of them were counted only once. The top ten clonotypes cover 9.1% of the sample.

The chain links TRBV20-1 with TRBJ2-1; the D region is possibly TRBD1 or TRBD2, each matching across 5 bases. The clonotype originates from a female patient younger than 10 who had a stem cell transplant for Fanconi anemia, so the T cells may come from the graft donor. The material was peripheral blood, obtained 360 days after TCRalphabeta/CD19-depleted stem cell transplant. The DNA reads TGCAGTGCCCGGGGTAGGGGTAGCTCCTACAATGAGCAGTTCTTC. Translation gives CSARGRGSSYNEQFF.